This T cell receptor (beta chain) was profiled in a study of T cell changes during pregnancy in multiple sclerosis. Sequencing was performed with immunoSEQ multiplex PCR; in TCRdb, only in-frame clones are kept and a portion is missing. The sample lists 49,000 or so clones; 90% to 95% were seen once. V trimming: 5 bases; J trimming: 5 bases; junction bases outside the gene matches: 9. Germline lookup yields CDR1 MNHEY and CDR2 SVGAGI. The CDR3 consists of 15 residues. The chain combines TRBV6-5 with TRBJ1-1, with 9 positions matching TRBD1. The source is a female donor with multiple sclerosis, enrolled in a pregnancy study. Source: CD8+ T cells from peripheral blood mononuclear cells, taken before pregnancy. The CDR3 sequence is CASSNRDRVDTEAFF. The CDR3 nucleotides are TGTGCCAGCAGTAACCGGGACAGGGTTGATACTGAAGCTTTCTTT.